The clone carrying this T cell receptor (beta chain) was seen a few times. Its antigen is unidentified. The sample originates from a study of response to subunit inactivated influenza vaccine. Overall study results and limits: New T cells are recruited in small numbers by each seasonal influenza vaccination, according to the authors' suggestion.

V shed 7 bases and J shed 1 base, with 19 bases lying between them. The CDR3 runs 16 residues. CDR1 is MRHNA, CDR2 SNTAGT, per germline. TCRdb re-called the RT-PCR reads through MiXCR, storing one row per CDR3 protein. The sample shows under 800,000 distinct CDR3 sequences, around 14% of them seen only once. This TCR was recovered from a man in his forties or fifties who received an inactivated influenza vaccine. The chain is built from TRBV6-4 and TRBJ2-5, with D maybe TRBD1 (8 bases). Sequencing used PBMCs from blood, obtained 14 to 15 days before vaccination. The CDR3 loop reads CASTPTGEGVQETQYF. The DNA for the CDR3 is TGTGCCAGCACCCCGACAGGGGAGGGGGTCCAAGAGACCCAGTACTTC.